Shown below are 9 T cell receptor beta chains from a single sample sequenced in a study of blood T cell repertoires in COVID-19. Repertoires were generated with immunoSEQ multiplex PCR, while TCRdb's copy carries only in-frame clones and drops some. The data contain approximately 96,000 clones, approximately 91% of them singletons. The sequencing sample was made of peripheral blood. Receptors were obtained from an elderly woman with acute or convalescent COVID-19.

The chain combines TRBV5-1 with TRBJ1-4; 10 nucleotides line up with TRBD1. With V trimmed by 4 bases and J by 8 bases, 20 bases remained unmatched. The CDR3 sequence is 19 residues long. CDR1 is SGHRS, CDR2 YFSETQ, per germline. CDR3 sequence reads: CASSPLNGDRGLVDEKLFF. Here the CDR3 DNA reads TGCGCCAGCAGCCCGCTTAATGGCGACAGGGGGCTGGTTGACGAAAAACTGTTTTTT.

The chain combines TRBV6-2 or TRBV6-3 with TRBJ1-1; 9 positions agree with TRBD1. The junction had 7 bases not matched to a gene; V was cut back by 6 bases and J by 5 bases. The CDR3 has 14 amino acids. CDR1 is MNHEY, CDR2 SVGEGT, per germline. The CDR3 coding sequence is TGTGCCAGCAGCGAACAGGGGGCGGCGACTGAAGCTTTCTTT. Encoded protein: CASSEQGAATEAFF.

CDR3 protein: CASSNRGGYGYTF. The CDR3 nucleotides read TGTGCCAGCAGTAACAGGGGTGGCTATGGCTACACCTTC. V gene TRBV7-3 combines with J gene TRBJ1-2, with TRBD1 matching 7 bases. The trim removed 6 bases at V and 4 bases at J, leaving 5 bases unmatched. This CDR3 has 13 amino acids. Germline V gives CDR1 SGHTA, CDR2 FQGTGA.

This clone was recorded only once. This chain joins TRBV12-5 and TRBJ1-6; D is perhaps TRBD1 (5 bases). The V gene's germline CDR1 is LGHNT and CDR2 FRNRAP. The V and J ends lost 0 bases and 13 bases respectively, with 7 bases between them. The CDR3 has 12 residues. CDR3 in DNA: TGTGCTAGTGGTTTGGTAGCAGGGCCCCTCCACTTT. Translated, it gives CASGLVAGPLHF. Complete variable domain (other parts from reference TRBV12-5 and TRBJ1-6): DARVTQTPRHKVTEMGQEVTMRCQPILGHNTVFWYRQTMMQGLELLAYFRNRAPLDDSGMPKDRFSAEMPDATLATLKIQPSEPRDSAVYFCASGLVAGPLHFGNGTRLTVT.

The rearrangement joins TRBV7-2 to TRBJ2-1; 10 bases are a match to TRBD1. J was trimmed by 8 bases and V by 5 bases; bases with no gene match: 6. From germline, CDR1 is SGHTA and CDR2 FQGNSA. This CDR3 comprises 14 residues. CDR3 residues: CASSRDRGWDEQFF. The CDR3 region has the DNA TGTGCCAGCAGCAGGGACAGGGGATGGGATGAGCAGTTCTTC.

This clone was observed once. CDR3 amino acids: CASSFGLQGNTEAFF. The CDR3 DNA reads TGTGCCAGCAGTTTCGGGTTACAGGGGAACACTGAAGCTTTCTTT. The V gene is TRBV28, the J gene TRBJ1-1, with D possibly TRBD1 on 6 matching bases. The CDR3 has 15 amino acids. V was clipped by 3 bases and J by 1 base, with 12 bases between them. In germline, CDR1 is MDHEN, CDR2 SYDVKM.

V usage is TRBV5-5 and J usage is TRBJ1-4; D possibly corresponds to TRBD1 (6 bases). The CDR3 has 18 residues. Trimming stripped 0 bases from V and 1 base from J, with 16 bases between. Germline-derived CDR1 and CDR2 are SGHKS and YYEKEE (reference sequence). CDR3 amino acids: CASSLAVTGRETNEKLFF. CDR3 coding DNA: TGTGCCAGCAGCTTGGCCGTAACAGGGCGAGAAACTAATGAAAAACTGTTTTTT.

The V gene is TRBV19, the J gene TRBJ1-3; no reliable D call. The CDR3 runs to 14 residues. V was clipped by 8 bases and J by 4 bases, with 15 bases between them. CDR1 and CDR2 (germline): LNHDA, SQIVND (reference sequence). The CDR3 sequence is CASGQRGDGNTIYF. Written as DNA, the CDR3 is TGTGCCAGTGGTCAACGGGGAGACGGAAACACCATATATTTT.

The CDR3 is CASSPAGVPYNEQFF. The CDR3 nucleotides read TGTGCCAGCAGCCCAGCAGGTGTCCCTTACAATGAGCAGTTCTTC. The chain has TRBV28 and TRBJ2-1, with no clear D. The CDR3 runs 15 residues. Germline loops: CDR1 MDHEN, CDR2 SYDVKM. The ends were cut back, 6 bases at V and 4 bases at J, with 16 bases in the middle.